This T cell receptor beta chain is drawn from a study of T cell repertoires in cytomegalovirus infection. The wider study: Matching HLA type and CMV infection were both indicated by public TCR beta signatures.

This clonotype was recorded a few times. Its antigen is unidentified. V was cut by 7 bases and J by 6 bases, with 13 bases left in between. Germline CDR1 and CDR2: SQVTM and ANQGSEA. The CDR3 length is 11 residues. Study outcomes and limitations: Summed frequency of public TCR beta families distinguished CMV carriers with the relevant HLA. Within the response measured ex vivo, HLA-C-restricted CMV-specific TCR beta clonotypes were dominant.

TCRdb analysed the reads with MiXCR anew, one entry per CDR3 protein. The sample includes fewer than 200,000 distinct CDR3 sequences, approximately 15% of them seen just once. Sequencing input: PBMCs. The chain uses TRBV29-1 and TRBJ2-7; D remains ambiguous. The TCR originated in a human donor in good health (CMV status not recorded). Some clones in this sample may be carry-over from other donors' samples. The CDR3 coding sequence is TGCAGCGCCAAAGACCCCGGCGAGCAGTACTTC. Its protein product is CSAKDPGEQYF.